The T cell receptor beta chain described here comes from a study of long-term antiretroviral therapy in people with HIV. Study-wide findings and caveats: Among HIV repertoires, CDR3 length ranges were narrower than those of controls.

About this clone itself: The antigen remains unidentified.

Germline CDR1 reads KGHSH; CDR2 reads LQKENI. The CDR3 runs 12 residues. Trimming cost V 3 bases and J 2 bases, with 5 bases left between them. Researchers ran immunoSEQ v3.0 at survey level. The data were produced by immunoSEQ multiplex PCR, yet TCRdb's version contains in-frame clones alone and is incomplete. Of 25,000 to 35,000 clones detected, approximately 90% appear once; the ten largest clones hold just over 3.5%. Among participants with HIV, every one received treatment in the United States. Ahead of DNA extraction, samples held about 0.95-11 million cryopreserved PBMC each. The sample consisted of unsorted PBMCs, taken 1.8 years after starting antiretroviral therapy. The receptor was derived from a woman under 30 with HIV. The chain employs TRBV18 and TRBJ2-7; D uncertain. CDR3 sequence (DNA): TGTGCCAGCTCACCCCAGACCTACGAGCAGTACTTC. Encoded protein: CASSPQTYEQYF.